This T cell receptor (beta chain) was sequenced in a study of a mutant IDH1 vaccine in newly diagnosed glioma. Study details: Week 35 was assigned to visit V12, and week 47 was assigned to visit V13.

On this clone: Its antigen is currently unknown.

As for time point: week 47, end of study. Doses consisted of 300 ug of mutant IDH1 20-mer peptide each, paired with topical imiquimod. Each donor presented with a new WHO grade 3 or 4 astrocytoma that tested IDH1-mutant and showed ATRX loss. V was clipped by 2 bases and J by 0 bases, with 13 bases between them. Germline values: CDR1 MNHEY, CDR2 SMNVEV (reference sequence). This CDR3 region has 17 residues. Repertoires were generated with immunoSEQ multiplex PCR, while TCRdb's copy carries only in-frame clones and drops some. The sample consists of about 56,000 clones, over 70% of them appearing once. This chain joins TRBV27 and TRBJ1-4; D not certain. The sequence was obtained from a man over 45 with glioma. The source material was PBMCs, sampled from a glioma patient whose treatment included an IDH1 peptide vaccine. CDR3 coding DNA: TGTGCCAGCAGTTTAGTGGTGTCGGAGACAACTAATGAAAAACTGTTTTTT. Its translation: CASSLVVSETTNEKLFF. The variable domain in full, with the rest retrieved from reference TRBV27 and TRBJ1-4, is EAQVTQNPRYLITVTGKKLTVTCSQNMNHEYMSWYRQDPGLGLRQIYYSMNVEVTDKGDVPEGYKVSRKEKRNFPLILESPSPNQTSLYFCASSLVVSETTNEKLFFGSGTQLSVL.